The 26 T cell receptor beta chains given below trace back to one sample, sequenced in a study of cytomegalovirus exposure and HLA in healthy donors. PCR was performed using 60 Vbeta and 13 Jbeta primers. Sequenced by immunoSEQ multiplex PCR; TCRdb stores in-frame clones only, minus some. The sample shows approximately 150,000 clones, roughly four fifths of them seen only once. Sequencing was carried out using PBMCs. The receptors come from a man in his forties in good health and CMV-seronegative.

The chain couples TRBV30 to TRBJ1-2; D call uncertain. The CDR3 totals 13 residues. Germline values: CDR1 GTSNPN, CDR2 SVGIG (reference sequence). V was clipped by 1 base and J by 4 bases, with 10 bases between them. This CDR3 reads CAWSAQDFYGYTF. CDR3 nucleotide sequence: TGTGCCTGGAGTGCCCAGGACTTCTATGGCTACACCTTC.

J is TRBJ2-2 and V is TRBV27; D is undetermined. From germline, CDR1 is MNHEY and CDR2 SMNVEV (reference sequence). The CDR3 is 15 amino acids. Trimming removed 2 bases at V and 7 bases at J, with 14 bases between. The CDR3 bases are TGTGCCAGCAGTTTAATCCCCCCAGTTAACGGGGAGCTGTTTTTT. This translates into CASSLIPPVNGELFF.

The rearrangement joins TRBV11-2 to TRBJ1-3, with D possibly TRBD1 on 5 matching bases. Per germline, CDR1 SGHAT and CDR2 FQNNGV. The V end was cut by 8 bases, the J end by 2 bases, with 13 bases between. The CDR3 length is 14 residues. CDR3 loop: CASLQSGAGNTIYF. DNA for the CDR3: TGTGCCAGCTTACAGTCGGGGGCTGGAAACACCATATATTTT. The whole variable domain, filled in from reference TRBV11-2 and TRBJ1-3, reads EAGVAQSPRYKIIEKRQSVAFWCNPISGHATLYWYQQILGQGPKLLIQFQNNGVVDDSQLPKDRFSAERLKGVDSTLKIQPAKLEDSAVYLCASLQSGAGNTIYFGEGSWLTVV.

The chain employs TRBV18 and TRBJ2-2; 12 bases agree with TRBD2. Germline V gene lookup returns CDR1 KGHSH and CDR2 LQKENI. J gave up 3 bases and V 3 bases, and 2 bases lay outside the gene matches. This CDR3 has 16 amino acids. In DNA form, the CDR3 reads TGTGCCAGCTCACCCCGACTAGCGGGAGACACCGGGGAGCTGTTTTTT. It encodes CASSPRLAGDTGELFF.

The chain uses TRBV4-2 and TRBJ2-7; 7 bases match TRBD2. Germline loops: CDR1 LGHNA, CDR2 YNFKEQ. V lost 2 bases to trimming and J lost 4 bases; unmatched junction nucleotides: 14. The CDR3 loop spans 17 amino acids. The DNA for the CDR3 is TGTGCCAGCAGCCAACAATCTAGCGGACTATCTACATACGAGCAGTACTTC. Protein: CASSQQSSGLSTYEQYF.

This clone was recorded only once. The genes are TRBV29-1 and TRBJ2-3; 8 bases map to TRBD2. Germline V CDR1 and CDR2: SQVTM, ANQGSEA. The CDR3 extends over 13 amino acids. After removal of 4 bases from V and 7 bases from J, the junction contained 7 bases not matched to a gene. CDR3 amino acids: CSVVASGFYTQYF. In DNA, the CDR3 is TGCAGCGTTGTGGCTAGCGGGTTTTATACGCAGTATTTT.

The CDR3: CASSLDPGGFGETQYF. The DNA of the CDR3 is TGTGCCAGCAGCTTAGATCCGGGAGGATTCGGCGAGACCCAGTACTTC. J is TRBJ2-5 and V is TRBV7-8, with 7 nucleotides matching TRBD2. This CDR3 is 16 amino acids long. Germline V CDR1 and CDR2: SGHVS, FQNEAQ. V was pared by 1 base and J by 5 bases, with 10 bases of the junction left unmatched.

The rearrangement joins TRBV5-1 to TRBJ1-1; TRBD1 matches at 7 bases. V dropped 2 bases and J dropped 1; count of bases not matched to a gene: 2. CDR3 length: 14 amino acids. Per the germline V gene, CDR1 is SGHRS and CDR2 is YFSETQ. CDR3 coding DNA: TGCGCCAGCAGCTTCCACAGGGGGAACACTGAAGCTTTCTTT. It codes for CASSFHRGNTEAFF. The complete variable domain, with remaining parts taken from reference TRBV5-1 and TRBJ1-1, reads KAGVTQTPRYLIKTRGQQVTLSCSPISGHRSVSWYQQTPGQGLQFLFEYFSETQRNKGNFPGRFSGRQFSNSRSEMNVSTLELGDSALYLCASSFHRGNTEAFFGQGTRLTVV.

The V and J genes are TRBV29-1 and TRBJ1-1, with a possible D match to TRBD1 (5 bases). The V and J ends lost 4 bases and 1 base respectively, with 10 bases between them. The V gene's germline CDR1 is SQVTM and CDR2 ANQGSEA. The length of the CDR3 is 13 residues. CDR3 region: CSVGGGRNTEAFF. The CDR3 DNA is TGCAGCGTTGGGGGGGGGAGGAACACTGAAGCTTTCTTT.

The J gene is TRBJ2-1, the V gene TRBV7-3, with 7 nucleotides matching TRBD2. Unmatched junction bases numbered 11, after V lost 5 bases and J lost 1 base. The CDR3 contains 17 residues. Germline V gene data show CDR1 as SGHTA and CDR2 as FQGTGA. CDR3 in amino acids: CASSPPEAGSSYNEQFF. The CDR3 nucleotides are TGTGCCAGCAGCCCACCGGAAGCGGGGAGTTCCTACAATGAGCAGTTCTTC.

This clone was observed a few times. The genes are TRBV27 and TRBJ2-7; 8 bases are a match to TRBD2. The CDR3 is 14 residues long. The V and J ends lost 3 bases and 3 bases, in that order; junction bases with no gene match: 4. Germline V gene sequence: CDR1 MNHEY, CDR2 SMNVEV (reference sequence). The chain's CDR3 is CASSFVGGDYEQYF. CDR3 nucleotide sequence: TGTGCCAGCAGTTTCGTCGGGGGGGACTACGAGCAGTACTTC.

A single count supports this clone. This sequence joins TRBV11-2 and TRBJ2-7, with TRBD1 identical over 10 bases. Germline values: CDR1 SGHAT, CDR2 FQNNGV. The trim removed 5 bases at V and 4 bases at J, leaving 8 bases unmatched. The CDR3 runs to 15 residues. CDR3 sequence reads: CASSPPGQGFYEQYF. CDR3 coding DNA: TGTGCCAGCAGCCCACCGGGACAGGGGTTTTACGAGCAGTACTTC. The entire variable domain, with the rest obtained from reference TRBV11-2 and TRBJ2-7, is as follows: EAGVAQSPRYKIIEKRQSVAFWCNPISGHATLYWYQQILGQGPKLLIQFQNNGVVDDSQLPKDRFSAERLKGVDSTLKIQPAKLEDSAVYLCASSPPGQGFYEQYFGPGTRLTVT.

The J gene is TRBJ2-1, the V gene TRBV5-4; possibly TRBD1 for D (5 bases). Germline V gene sequence: CDR1 SGHNT, CDR2 YYREEE (reference sequence). The CDR3 totals 11 residues. The V and J ends lost 2 bases and 8 bases respectively, with 5 bases between them. The CDR3: CASSLQDEQFF. The CDR3 region has the DNA TGTGCCAGCAGCTTACAGGATGAGCAGTTCTTC.

This clone was observed a single time. The V gene is TRBV7-9, the J gene TRBJ1-1, with D tentatively TRBD1 (5 bases). The CDR3 spans 12 residues. The V gene lost 1 base and the J gene lost 10 bases, with 10 bases spanning the gap. CDR1 is SEHNR and CDR2 is FQNEAQ in the germline V gene (reference sequence). CDR3 loop: CASSLEGETAFF. CDR3 DNA sequence: TGTGCCAGCAGCTTAGAAGGGGAAACAGCTTTCTTT.

The rearrangement uses TRBV30 and TRBJ2-5; D ambiguous. CDR1 is GTSNPN, CDR2 SVGIG, per germline (reference sequence). Deletions cut 6 bases from V and 9 bases from J, with 14 bases between. The CDR3 runs 11 residues. CDR3 nucleotides: TGTGCCTGCCAAATCAAAACATCCCAGTACTTC. Its protein is CACQIKTSQYF. Combining the CDR3 with reference TRBV30 and TRBJ2-5 gives the whole variable domain SQTIHQWPATLVQPVGSPLSLECTVEGTSNPNLYWYRQAAGRGLQLLFYSVGIGQISSEVPQNLSASRPQDRQFILSSKKLLLSDSGFYLCACQIKTSQYFGPGTRLLVL.

The gene calls are TRBV7-8 and TRBJ1-5; D not certain. Trimming pared 2 bases from V and 3 bases from J, leaving 8 bases between. Germline CDR1 reads SGHVS; CDR2 reads FQNEAQ. This CDR3 comprises 14 residues. The DNA of the CDR3 is TGTGCCAGCAGCTTATCCCCCTTCAATCAGCCCCAGCATTTT. It codes for CASSLSPFNQPQHF. Drawing the rest from reference TRBV7-8 and TRBJ1-5, the complete variable domain is GAGVSQSPRYKVAKRGQDVALRCDPISGHVSLFWYQQALGQGPEFLTYFQNEAQLDKSGLPSDRFFAERPEGSVSTLKIQRTQQEDSAVYLCASSLSPFNQPQHFGDGTRLSIL.

The rearrangement links TRBV13 to TRBJ2-7, with a weak D call TRBD1 (5 bases). The CDR3 has 14 residues. Germline assignment: CDR1 PRHDT and CDR2 FYEKMQ (reference sequence). Trimming shortened V by 7 bases and J by 5 bases, and 18 bases separated the two germline ends. DNA for the CDR3: TGTGCCAGCACCGTACGGCAGGGTAGACACGAGCAGTACTTC. Protein sequence: CASTVRQGRHEQYF.

This clone occurred once. At one end the junction does not follow the germline gene, possibly because of a read error. The V call is TRBV11-2, the J call TRBJ2-4; unclear D gene. The V gene's germline CDR1 is SGHAT and CDR2 FQNNGV. The CDR3 has 13 amino acids. CDR3 sequence (DNA): TGTGCCAGCAGTGTCCGATCCCAAAACAGTCAGTACTTC. Protein product: CASSVRSQNSQYF. Together with reference TRBV11-2 and TRBJ2-4, the CDR3 gives the full variable domain: EAGVAQSPRYKIIEKRQSVAFWCNPISGHATLYWYQQILGQGPKLLIQFQNNGVVDDSQLPKDRFSAERLKGVDSTLKIQPAKLEDSAVYLCASSVRSQNSQYFGAGTRLSVL.

This chain joins TRBV15 and TRBJ2-3; maybe TRBD1 (6 bases). Germline V lookup: CDR1 LNHNV, CDR2 YYDKDF (reference sequence). The CDR3 runs to 16 residues. V was pared by 8 bases and J by 0 bases, with 18 bases between. CDR3 sequence (DNA): TGTGCCACCGATCAGACAGGTTTTTCTAGCACAGATACGCAGTATTTT. It encodes CATDQTGFSSTDTQYF.

The chain recombines TRBV4-1 with TRBJ1-1; no clear D gene. The CDR3 sequence is 16 residues long. Per the germline V gene, CDR1 is MGHRA and CDR2 is YSYEKL. Trimming removed 1 base from V and 0 bases from J, with 12 bases in between. Here the CDR3 reads CASSQGGNRMNTEAFF. The CDR3 DNA reads as TGCGCCAGCAGCCAAGGCGGGAACCGGATGAACACTGAAGCTTTCTTT.

This clone was found once. This sequence joins TRBV18 and TRBJ2-3; weak D call: TRBD2 (5 bases). The ends were cut back, 5 bases at V and 4 bases at J, with 13 bases in the middle. The CDR3 is made up of 14 amino acids. CDR1 and CDR2 (germline): KGHSH, LQKENI. CDR3 amino acids: CASSNMRVADTQYF. The CDR3 region has the DNA TGTGCCAGCTCAAATATGCGGGTAGCAGATACGCAGTATTTT. The entire variable domain, with the rest obtained from reference TRBV18 and TRBJ2-3, is as follows: NAGVMQNPRHLVRRRGQEARLRCSPMKGHSHVYWYRQLPEEGLKFMVYLQKENIIDESGMPKERFSAEFPKEGPSILRIQQVVRGDSAAYFCASSNMRVADTQYFGPGTRLTVL.

This chain's CDR3 is CASSEVLGAGRRDEQFF. CDR3 sequence (DNA): TGTGCCAGCAGTGAGGTGCTCGGGGCGGGGAGGAGGGATGAGCAGTTCTTC. The chain links TRBV2 to TRBJ2-1; perhaps TRBD2 as D (6 bases). V was trimmed by 3 bases and J by 8 bases, leaving 23 bases between them. The CDR3 is made up of 17 amino acids. Germline V gene sequence: CDR1 SNHLY, CDR2 FYNNEI. The full variable domain, rest sourced from reference TRBV2 and TRBJ2-1, is EPEVTQTPSHQVTQMGQEVILRCVPISNHLYFYWYRQILGQKVEFLVSFYNNEISEKSEIFDDQFSVERPDGSNFTLKIRSTKLEDSAMYFCASSEVLGAGRRDEQFFGPGTRLTVL.

CDR3 protein: CASSPREGNYGYTF. The CDR3 bases are TGTGCCAGCAGCCCGCGCGAGGGTAACTATGGCTACACCTTC. The V and J genes are TRBV11-1 and TRBJ1-2; D call uncertain. V lost 5 bases and J lost 1, with 11 bases in between. Germline loops: CDR1 SGHAT, CDR2 FQDESV (reference sequence). This CDR3 has 14 residues.

This chain connects TRBV6-5 to TRBJ1-2; 7 bases are a match to TRBD1. V gave up 5 bases and J gave up 0 bases; unmatched junction bases: 0. CDR3 length: 13 amino acids. Germline CDR1 and CDR2: MNHEY and SVGAGI. The DNA of the CDR3 is TGTGCCAGCAGTGGGACAGCTAACTATGGCTACACCTTC. Translating it yields CASSGTANYGYTF.

This clone was observed a handful of times. The chain combines TRBV12-5 with TRBJ2-1; D is undetermined. CDR1 is LGHNT, CDR2 FRNRAP, per germline. The length of the CDR3 is 13 residues. V lost 2 bases to trimming and J lost 5 bases, with 7 bases between them. The CDR3 protein is CASGLLLNNEQFF. CDR3 sequence (DNA): TGTGCTAGTGGTTTGCTCCTAAACAATGAGCAGTTCTTC. Full variable domain (outside the CDR3, taken from reference TRBV12-5 and TRBJ2-1): DARVTQTPRHKVTEMGQEVTMRCQPILGHNTVFWYRQTMMQGLELLAYFRNRAPLDDSGMPKDRFSAEMPDATLATLKIQPSEPRDSAVYFCASGLLLNNEQFFGPGTRLTVL.

The V call is TRBV28, the J call TRBJ1-3, with D unresolved. Trimming cost V 1 base and J 0 bases, with 10 bases left between them. CDR3 length equals 16 residues. CDR1 and CDR2 (germline): MDHEN, SYDVKM. The CDR3 region is CASSLSASYSGNTIYF. CDR3 sequence (DNA): TGTGCCAGCAGTTTATCCGCATCCTACTCTGGAAACACCATATATTTT.